The 22 T cell receptor beta chains reported below all come from one sample, sequenced in a study of shared clonotypes between healthy human individuals. Profiling relied on immunoSEQ multiplex PCR, and the TCRdb table lists in-frame clones only, not all of them. The sample carries around 980,000 clones, about four fifths recorded once. The sample consisted of memory CD4+ T cells from PBMCs. The subset: CD45RA-negative fraction. These receptors came from a man aged 18 to 30 in good health. Some clones in this sample may be carry-over from other donors' samples.

The chain couples TRBV5-4 to TRBJ2-5, with TRBD1 matching over 7 bases. The V segment lost 0 bases and the J segment 3 bases; nucleotides outside the gene matches: 2. From germline, CDR1 is SGHNT and CDR2 YYREEE (reference sequence). The CDR3 contains 14 residues. The CDR3 here is CASSLATGEETQYF. CDR3 in DNA: TGTGCCAGCAGCTTGGCAACAGGGGAAGAGACCCAGTACTTC.

As concerns this clone: Different DNA sequences within this sample yield the same CDR3. This chain joins TRBV29-1 and TRBJ2-2, with D possibly called TRBD1 or TRBD2 (5 bases each). Germline values: CDR1 SQVTM, CDR2 ANQGSEA. V was trimmed by 7 bases and J by 5 bases, leaving 8 bases between them. This CDR3 contains 11 residues. The CDR3 bases are TGCAGCGCGGGACGGACCGGGGAGCTGTTTTTT. It is translated as CSAGRTGELFF.

The sample holds a few counts of this clone. The chain is built from TRBV2 and TRBJ2-7; D might be TRBD1 or TRBD2, each matching 5 bases. Germline V gene lookup returns CDR1 SNHLY and CDR2 FYNNEI. Deletions cut 4 bases from V and 7 bases from J, with 17 bases between. This CDR3 comprises 14 residues. Written as DNA, the CDR3 is TGTGCCAGCAGTGCGGGGCCGACCTCGCGGGAGCAGTACTTC. Residues: CASSAGPTSREQYF.

This sequence joins TRBV28 and TRBJ2-1, with TRBD2 identical over 12 bases. Germline CDR1 reads MDHEN; CDR2 reads SYDVKM. The CDR3 is 16 residues long. V lost 7 bases and J lost 9; bases outside the gene matches: 13. The CDR3 nucleotides are TGTGCCAGCACACTCTGGGGGACTAGCGGGTCTCCTGAGCAGTTCTTC. The encoded protein is CASTLWGTSGSPEQFF.

CDR3: CASSLGGQGIQGETQYF. Here the CDR3 DNA reads TGTGCCAGCAGCTTAGGGGGACAGGGTATACAGGGAGAGACCCAGTACTTC. This sequence joins TRBV7-6 and TRBJ2-5; TRBD1 agrees at 9 bases. V trimming: 1 base; J trimming: 4 bases; junction bases outside the gene matches: 10. Germline lookup yields CDR1 SGHVS and CDR2 FNYEAQ. The CDR3 covers 17 residues.

The V gene is TRBV7-9, the J gene TRBJ2-7, with 8 bases aligning to TRBD1. The CDR3 extends over 14 amino acids. From germline, CDR1 is SEHNR and CDR2 FQNEAQ (reference sequence). With 5 bases clipped from V and 7 bases from J, the junction kept 10 bases outside the gene matches. CDR3 in DNA: TGTGCCAGCAGCCCCGGGGACAGGCCCTGGGAGCAGTACTTC. It yields the protein CASSPGDRPWEQYF.

The chain recombines TRBV10-2 with TRBJ2-3; D is tentatively TRBD1 or TRBD2 (5 bases each). Germline CDR1 is WSHSY and CDR2 is SAAADI. The CDR3 sequence is 15 residues long. V was trimmed by 6 bases and J by 4 bases, leaving 17 bases between them. This chain's CDR3 is CASRGRSSPSDTQYF. In nucleotides, the CDR3 is TGCGCCAGCAGGGGACGGTCGTCGCCATCAGATACGCAGTATTTT.

The gene calls are TRBV28 and TRBJ2-3; 7 bases map to TRBD1. Germline-derived CDR1 and CDR2 are MDHEN and SYDVKM. The V and J ends lost 5 bases and 2 bases, in that order; junction bases with no gene match: 7. The CDR3 loop spans 15 amino acids. CDR3 bases: TGTGCCAGCAGTCCTCTTGACAGGGCCACAGATACGCAGTATTTT. This codes for CASSPLDRATDTQYF. The entire variable domain, with the rest obtained from reference TRBV28 and TRBJ2-3, is as follows: DVKVTQSSRYLVKRTGEKVFLECVQDMDHENMFWYRQDPGLGLRLIYFSYDVKMKEKGDIPEGYSVSREKKERFSLILESASTNQTSMYLCASSPLDRATDTQYFGPGTRLTVL.

Only one count was recorded for this clone. Distinct nucleotide sequences in the sample also encode this CDR3. The genes are TRBV18 and TRBJ2-7; TRBD1 matches 9 bases. With 3 bases clipped from V and 6 bases from J, the junction kept 3 bases outside the gene matches. The CDR3 extends over 13 amino acids. Germline lookup yields CDR1 KGHSH and CDR2 LQKENI. The chain's CDR3 is CASSPGQGGEQYF. The CDR3 DNA follows: TGTGCCAGCTCACCGGGACAGGGCGGCGAGCAGTACTTC.

The rearrangement links TRBV29-1 to TRBJ1-1, with D possibly matching TRBD1 (5 bases). Trimming shortened V by 8 bases and J by 4 bases, and 20 bases separated the two germline ends. Germline CDR1 and CDR2: SQVTM and ANQGSEA. The CDR3 is 14 residues long. CDR3 nucleotide sequence: TGCAGCACCCCCCGTGGGGGGGGTAGCACTGAAGCTTTCTTT. The encoded protein is CSTPRGGGSTEAFF.

The chain carries TRBV27 and TRBJ1-4, with TRBD1 matching 10 bases. With 6 bases clipped from V and 6 bases from J, the junction kept 7 bases outside the gene matches. CDR3 size: 15 residues. CDR1 is MNHEY, CDR2 SMNVEV, per germline (reference sequence). The CDR3 nucleotides read TGTGCCAGCAGAAGGGACAGGGGAGGGGATGAAAAACTGTTTTTT. Translating gives CASRRDRGGDEKLFF.

The CDR3 region is CASSYTPSGMNTEAFF. The DNA for the CDR3 is TGTGCCAGCAGTTACACTCCATCAGGCATGAACACTGAAGCTTTCTTT. The chain is built from TRBV6-5 and TRBJ1-1; no clear D. V gave up 2 bases and J gave up 0 bases, with 13 bases separating them. The CDR3 contains 16 residues. Per germline, CDR1 MNHEY and CDR2 SVGAGI.

This clone was seen ten or more times. V and J are TRBV4-2 and TRBJ2-2, with D uncertain. The CDR3 runs 14 residues. Germline V CDR1 and CDR2: LGHNA, YNFKEQ. Trimming shortened V by 0 bases and J by 4 bases, and 6 bases separated the two germline ends. CDR3 region: CASSQDPGTGELFF. CDR3 sequence (DNA): TGTGCCAGCAGCCAAGATCCAGGCACCGGGGAGCTGTTTTTT.

This rearrangement joins TRBV10-3 to TRBJ2-2; D is tentatively TRBD1 or TRBD2 (6 bases each). The ends were cut back, 8 bases at V and 4 bases at J, with 14 bases in the middle. The germline CDR1 and CDR2 sequences are ENHRY and SYGVKD. There are 14 residues in the CDR3. The CDR3 loop is CAIGAGQSTGELFF. The CDR3 DNA sequence: TGTGCCATCGGGGCGGGACAAAGCACCGGGGAGCTGTTTTTT.

This clone was recorded once. The gene calls are TRBV7-9 and TRBJ2-1; 7 bases agree with TRBD2. Germline lookup yields CDR1 SEHNR and CDR2 FQNEAQ (reference sequence). This CDR3 is built from 17 residues. V lost 1 base and J lost 0; bases outside the gene matches: 6. The chain's CDR3 is CASSLGGGVSSYNEQFF. The DNA for the CDR3 is TGTGCCAGCAGCTTAGGGGGAGGGGTGAGCTCCTACAATGAGCAGTTCTTC. Full variable domain (rest looked up from reference TRBV7-9 and TRBJ2-1): DTGVSQNPRHKITKRGQNVTFRCDPISEHNRLYWYRQTLGQGPEFLTYFQNEAQLEKSRLLSDRFSAERPKGSFSTLEIQRTEQGDSAMYLCASSLGGGVSSYNEQFFGPGTRLTVL.

Points on this clone: Other DNA sequences from this sample encode an identical CDR3 as well. The CDR3 protein is CASSLSTDTQYF. CDR3 sequence (DNA): TGTGCCAGCAGCCTAAGCACAGATACGCAGTATTTT. The V and J genes are TRBV7-9 and TRBJ2-3; D is undetermined. The germline V gene encodes CDR1 SEHNR and CDR2 FQNEAQ (reference sequence). Trimming stripped 5 bases from V and 0 bases from J, with 3 bases between. The CDR3 length is 12 residues.

This clone showed up just once. This CDR3 reads CASSLGDGNTGELFF. CDR3 in DNA: TGTGCCAGCAGCTTGGGGGACGGGAACACCGGGGAGCTGTTTTTT. This chain connects TRBV5-4 to TRBJ2-2; the D gene could be TRBD1 or TRBD2 (5 bases each). CDR1 is SGHNT, CDR2 YYREEE, per germline (reference sequence). This CDR3 comprises 15 residues. Trimming took off 0 bases at V and 1 base at J, with 7 bases between the two ends.

On this clone itself: This may come from a read error, since a much larger clone is one base off. The V and J genes are TRBV6-5 and TRBJ2-5, with D possibly TRBD2 on 5 matching bases. This CDR3 region has 13 residues. Germline V gene sequence: CDR1 MNHEY, CDR2 SVGAGI. V was cut by 4 bases and J by 9 bases, with 15 bases left in between. CDR3 amino acids: CASSSFGEEAQYF. The CDR3 DNA reads TGTGCCAGCAGTTCCTTCGGAGAGGAGGCCCAGTACTTC.

The V gene is TRBV2, the J gene TRBJ2-2, with a tentative D call TRBD2 (5 bases). This CDR3 has 15 residues. V was trimmed by 6 bases and J by 1 base, leaving 12 bases between them. From germline, CDR1 is SNHLY and CDR2 FYNNEI. The chain's CDR3 is CASRPRTENTGELFF. The CDR3 DNA is TGTGCCAGCAGGCCTCGGACTGAGAACACCGGGGAGCTGTTTTTT.

This chain links TRBV4-3 with TRBJ2-7; the match to TRBD2 covers 12 bases. CDR1 LGHNA and CDR2 YSLEER come from the germline V gene. This CDR3 is 16 amino acids long. With V trimmed by 1 base and J by 6 bases, 7 bases remained unmatched. DNA of the CDR3: TGCGCCAGCAGCCAAGGGATGGCTAGCGGGAGGGGCGAGCAGTACTTC. Its protein product is CASSQGMASGRGEQYF.

The CDR3 nucleotides are TGCGCCAGCAGCGCCGGGACTAGCAGGTTTTCAGATACGCAGTATTTT. Translating it yields CASSAGTSRFSDTQYF. This chain uses TRBV4-1 with TRBJ2-3; 9 bases are a match to TRBD2. The V gene end was trimmed by 5 bases and the J gene end by 4 bases; junction bases not matched to a gene: 10. The CDR3 has 16 residues. Germline loops: CDR1 MGHRA, CDR2 YSYEKL.

This rearrangement joins TRBV6-1 to TRBJ2-7, with 9 nucleotides matching TRBD2. There are 14 residues in the CDR3. CDR1 and CDR2 from the germline V gene are MNHNS and SASEGT. The ends lost 7 bases at V and 4 bases at J; junction bases unmatched: 8. The CDR3 DNA follows: TGTGCCAGCACGGGCGGCGGGAGGGGTTACGAGCAGTACTTC. This translates into CASTGGGRGYEQYF.